These 19 T cell receptor beta chains were sequenced from one sample in a study of T-cell reconstitution after alpha-beta-depleted transplantation in children. During its preparation, the TCRbeta library received unique molecular identifiers. TCRdb passed the PCR reads through MiXCR, listing each CDR3 protein once. The repertoire holds approximately 800,000 distinct CDR3 sequences, with about 16% as singletons. This specimen was PBMCs, mostly from graft donor cells, taken 360 days after TCRalphabeta/CD19-depleted stem cell transplant. The origin of the receptors is a male patient aged 10-17 years who had a stem cell transplant for acute lymphoblastic leukemia, so the T cells may come from the graft donor.

This clonotype was counted between two and nine times. J is TRBJ2-5 and V is TRBV29-1, with D possibly TRBD1 on 7 matching bases. V was pared by 6 bases and J by 11 bases, with 19 bases between. The CDR3 sequence is 12 residues long. Germline V gene sequence: CDR1 SQVTM, CDR2 ANQGSEA. The CDR3 reads CSVALRQGGQYF. In DNA form, the CDR3 reads TGCAGCGTCGCCTTGAGACAGGGAGGACAGTACTTC.

The table lists this clonotype with many counts. The genes are TRBV13 and TRBJ2-7; possible D gene TRBD1, 5 bases. Germline V gives CDR1 PRHDT, CDR2 FYEKMQ (reference sequence). The CDR3 spans 17 residues. The V gene lost 2 bases and the J gene lost 6 bases, with 23 bases spanning the gap. As DNA, the CDR3 is TGTGCCAGCAGCTTACTCGGTGGGAAGGGGTTGGCGACCGAGCAGTACTTC. Its translation is CASSLLGGKGLATEQYF.

This clonotype was seen ten or more times. The rearrangement links TRBV19 to TRBJ2-1; D is ambiguous. Germline V CDR1 and CDR2: LNHDA, SQIVND (reference sequence). There are 15 residues in the CDR3. The V gene lost 3 bases and the J gene lost 0 bases, with 9 bases spanning the gap. Here the CDR3 DNA reads TGTGCCAGTAGTATCGGGCTGAGCTCCTACAATGAGCAGTTCTTC. It specifies CASSIGLSSYNEQFF.

The chain has TRBV5-1 and TRBJ2-3, with D possibly TRBD1 on 6 matching bases. V gave up 5 bases and J gave up 0 bases, with 13 bases separating them. The CDR3 has 15 amino acids. Germline V CDR1 and CDR2: SGHRS, YFSETQ. The CDR3 sequence: CASRTGTTSTDTQYF. Here the CDR3 DNA reads TGCGCCAGCAGGACCGGGACAACCAGCACAGATACGCAGTATTTT.

This clonotype was counted a few times. The rearrangement joins TRBV5-1 to TRBJ2-1; D may be TRBD2 (6 bases). Germline V gene lookup returns CDR1 SGHRS and CDR2 YFSETQ. V was pared by 4 bases and J by 7 bases, with 18 bases between. CDR3 length: 15 amino acids. CDR3 region: CASSLPTGLDNEQFF. The CDR3 DNA follows: TGCGCCAGCAGCCTGCCAACGGGACTCGATAATGAGCAGTTCTTC.

The sample holds a few counts of this clonotype. This chain joins TRBV5-1 and TRBJ1-6; D unclear. CDR3 length: 14 amino acids. V lost 4 bases and J lost 10, with 15 bases in between. The V gene's germline CDR1 is SGHRS and CDR2 YFSETQ. The CDR3: CASSHVGERSPLHF. The CDR3 nucleotides read TGCGCCAGCAGCCACGTGGGAGAGCGGTCACCCCTCCACTTT.

This clonotype was observed a handful of times. V is TRBV25-1 and J is TRBJ2-1, with 8 bases aligning to TRBD1. This CDR3 spans 15 amino acids. Germline V lookup: CDR1 MGHDK, CDR2 SYGVNS. The V segment lost 1 base and the J segment 6 bases; nucleotides outside the gene matches: 5. CDR3 region: CASSEWVTGVNEQFF. DNA for the CDR3: TGTGCCAGCAGTGAATGGGTGACAGGGGTCAATGAGCAGTTCTTC.

This clonotype occurred many times. This chain links TRBV7-3 with TRBJ1-2, with D maybe TRBD1 (5 bases). The CDR3 spans 13 residues. V lost 6 bases and J 8 bases, leaving 16 bases between the germline ends. Germline V lookup: CDR1 SGHTA, CDR2 FQGTGA. The CDR3 nucleotides are TGTGCCAGCAGTTCCTGGGCGGGGGACGGCTACACCTTC. Translating it yields CASSSWAGDGYTF.

This clonotype has ten or more counts. The chain uses TRBV9 and TRBJ2-7, with TRBD1 matching 10 bases. Germline V gives CDR1 SGDLS, CDR2 YYNGEE. V shed 2 bases and J 5 bases; nucleotides not matched to a gene: 7. This CDR3 has 15 residues. The CDR3 is CASSVGDRGLNEQYF. CDR3 bases: TGTGCCAGCAGCGTCGGAGACAGGGGGCTCAACGAGCAGTACTTC.

The genes are TRBV12-3 or TRBV12-4 and TRBJ1-5, with 7 bases aligning to TRBD1. This CDR3 is 13 amino acids long. The junction had 4 bases not matched to a gene; V was cut back by 5 bases and J by 6 bases. CDR3 in amino acids: CASSLRGAQPQHF. The CDR3 DNA reads as TGTGCCAGCAGTCTCAGGGGGGCTCAGCCCCAGCATTTT.

The chain recombines TRBV4-1 with TRBJ1-2; D call uncertain. Germline-derived CDR1 and CDR2 are MGHRA and YSYEKL. This CDR3 is built from 15 residues. V was trimmed by 0 bases and J by 12 bases, leaving 20 bases between them. The CDR3 DNA reads TGCGCCAGCAGCCAAGACGGGCGAGTAGCGACATTGGACACCTTC. It is translated as CASSQDGRVATLDTF.

The V call is TRBV12-3 or TRBV12-4, the J call TRBJ2-2; 8 bases map to TRBD1. Trimming cost V 3 bases and J 3 bases; bases outside gene matches: 3. The CDR3 spans 15 residues. CDR3 nucleotides: TGTGCCAGCAGTTTCGGGACAGGTGACACCGGGGAGCTGTTTTTT. Translating it yields CASSFGTGDTGELFF.

The V gene is TRBV10-2, the J gene TRBJ2-2, with no clear D. The V gene lost 3 bases and the J gene lost 2 bases, with 13 bases spanning the gap. Germline V gene lookup returns CDR1 WSHSY and CDR2 SAAADI. This CDR3 is built from 16 residues. The CDR3 protein is CASSDRGGSNTGELFF. CDR3 DNA sequence: TGCGCCAGCAGTGATAGAGGTGGCTCAAACACCGGGGAGCTGTTTTTT.

J is TRBJ1-1 and V is TRBV19; 9 nucleotides align to TRBD1. Germline assignment: CDR1 LNHDA and CDR2 SQIVND (reference sequence). This CDR3 spans 15 amino acids. The ends lost 5 bases at V and 0 bases at J; junction bases unmatched: 4. The CDR3 loop reads CASSWGTGMNTEAFF. CDR3 coding DNA: TGTGCCAGTAGTTGGGGGACAGGGATGAACACTGAAGCTTTCTTT.

This sequence joins TRBV19 and TRBJ2-1, with D unclear. Germline values: CDR1 LNHDA, CDR2 SQIVND (reference sequence). The ends were cut back, 3 bases at V and 5 bases at J, with 8 bases in the middle. This CDR3 has 13 amino acids. The DNA of the CDR3 is TGTGCCAGTAGTATGGGCCGGGACAATGAGCAGTTCTTC. This encodes CASSMGRDNEQFF.

This sequence joins TRBV6-5 and TRBJ2-1; TRBD2 is a possible D gene (6 bases). There are 14 residues in the CDR3. The V end lost 2 bases, the J end lost 8 bases, and 13 bases lay between the germline ends. CDR1 is MNHEY, CDR2 SVGAGI, per germline. The CDR3 region is CASSYVGGADEQFF. CDR3 DNA: TGTGCCAGCAGTTACGTGGGAGGAGCGGATGAGCAGTTCTTC.

This clonotype has a count of ten or more. The chain has TRBV9 and TRBJ2-1; TRBD2 matches 10 bases. CDR1 is SGDLS, CDR2 YYNGEE, per germline. The V gene end was trimmed by 4 bases and the J gene end by 3 bases; junction bases not matched to a gene: 4. The CDR3 loop spans 15 amino acids. The CDR3 DNA reads TGTGCCAGCAGCCGGACTAGCGGTTTCTACAATGAGCAGTTCTTC. It yields the protein CASSRTSGFYNEQFF.

The rearrangement joins TRBV5-1 to TRBJ2-7, with D maybe TRBD1 (5 bases). Trimming stripped 4 bases from V and 3 bases from J, with 11 bases between. CDR1 and CDR2 from the germline V gene are SGHRS and YFSETQ. This CDR3 comprises 13 residues. CDR3: CASSEGQDYEQYF. The DNA of the CDR3 is TGCGCCAGCAGCGAAGGACAAGACTACGAGCAGTACTTC.

The rearrangement uses TRBV25-1 and TRBJ2-7; D gene uncertain. Trimming shortened V by 3 bases and J by 5 bases, and 8 bases separated the two germline ends. This CDR3 comprises 12 residues. Germline lookup yields CDR1 MGHDK and CDR2 SYGVNS. CDR3: CASSENMDEQYF. CDR3 DNA: TGTGCCAGCAGTGAGAATATGGACGAGCAGTACTTC.